This TCR beta chain was recovered during a study of blood T cell repertoires in COVID-19. Profiling relied on immunoSEQ multiplex PCR, and the TCRdb table lists in-frame clones only, not all of them. The data contain about 240,000 clones, approximately 83% of them singletons. Germline-derived CDR1 and CDR2 are LNHDA and SQIVND (reference sequence). The CDR3 extends over 15 amino acids. Trimming stripped 6 bases from V and 2 bases from J, with 17 bases between. The specimen was PBMCs or T cells enriched from blood (not recorded which). The clonotype was recovered from a woman between 40 and 55 years old with acute COVID-19. The rearrangement joins TRBV19 to TRBJ2-7; D may be TRBD1 (5 bases). CDR3 loop: CASRKAGLPTYEQYF. The CDR3 DNA follows: TGTGCCAGTAGGAAGGCAGGGTTACCTACCTACGAGCAGTACTTC.